The clone carrying this TCR beta chain has at least ten counts. Its antigen is not identified. This sample was included in a study of human T cells and chemical hapten exposure. Whole-study findings and limits: While controls formed fewer of them, expanded TCRs formed significantly more large CDR3 similarity clusters.

CDR1 and CDR2 from the germline V gene are SQVTM and ANQGSEA. V lost 4 bases and J 9 bases, leaving 26 bases between the germline ends. The CDR3 has 16 amino acids. Authors' methods: Across samples, TCR counts had a median of 95,638 and ranged from roughly 23,224 to 690,600. Each CDR3 protein gets one entry after TCRdb re-called the RACE reads with MiXCR. For this entry, the V and J calls and clone size follow TCRdb and not the study's own pipeline. This table has some 49,000 distinct CDR3 sequences, roughly 9% appearing once. The time point here: pre-sensitization, week 0. The treatment: therapeutic diphenylcyclopropenone sensitization with weekly scalp DPC. Extraction yielded total RNA from whole blood (unfractionated).

The chain couples TRBV29-1 to TRBJ2-3; the D gene is possibly TRBD1 (6 bases). This receptor was obtained from a woman aged 30 to 39 with alopecia areata. Some clones in this sample may be carry-over from other donors' samples. The sample consisted of whole blood, taken in connection with sensitization to the hapten diphenylcyclopropenone (DPC). The chain's CDR3 is CSVGKHRDTPPGTQYF. In nucleotides, the CDR3 is TGCAGCGTTGGCAAACACCGGGACACCCCACCCGGGACGCAGTATTTT.